Below, 2 T cell receptor beta chains from the same sample are listed, as sequenced in a study of cytomegalovirus exposure and HLA in healthy donors (dated by TCRdb to between 2016 and 2019). Preparation of the library involved the immunoSEQ multiplex PCR assay. A mixture of 60 forward primers for TCR Vbeta segments and 13 reverse primers for TCR Jbeta segments was used in the multiplex PCR. TCRdb took this table from immuneACCESS and kept in-frame rearrangements with V and J called. Such tables lack part of the clones; where checked against another copy, unresolved V genes explain under half of the gap, and the rest is unexplained. The sample table holds roughly 100,000 clones, of which about 81% were seen once. About 1.9% of the sample is held by the ten biggest clonotypes. Sequencing input: PBMCs. The receptors come from a man younger than 45 in good health and CMV-seronegative.

The V gene is TRBV7-9, the J gene TRBJ1-3; D is possibly TRBD1 (5 bases). Germline CDR1 is SEHNR and CDR2 is FQNEAQ (reference sequence). Deletions cut 5 bases from V and 3 bases from J, with 14 bases between. This CDR3 is built from 15 residues. CDR3 coding DNA: TGTGCCAGCAGCCCCCTAAAAGGGGATGGAAACACCATATATTTT. Protein product: CASSPLKGDGNTIYF.

The chain is built from TRBV4-1 and TRBJ1-1; no clear D. With 3 bases removed from V and 1 base from J, the gap between germline ends came to 12 bases. Germline-derived CDR1 and CDR2 are MGHRA and YSYEKL. There are 15 residues in the CDR3. CDR3 DNA: TGCGCCAGCAGCCATGAGGATAACCGGAACACTGAAGCTTTCTTT. This encodes CASSHEDNRNTEAFF.